These 27 T cell receptor beta chains were sequenced from one sample in a study of control samples from healthy donors and cancer patients. Using immunoSEQ multiplex PCR, the repertoire was profiled, and TCRdb retains in-frame clones only, with some absent. The table has 150,000 to 200,000 clones, 85% to 95% seen once. Source material: blood. All receptors come from a woman aged 18-30 years in good health.

The rearrangement links TRBV6-6 to TRBJ1-3; D possibly corresponds to TRBD1 (6 bases). The CDR3 is 16 amino acids. Germline V gene lookup returns CDR1 MNHNY and CDR2 SVGAGI (reference sequence). V gave up 2 bases and J gave up 3 bases, with 14 bases separating them. The CDR3 sequence: CASSYPGRGGGNTIYF. CDR3 in DNA: TGTGCCAGCAGTTACCCAGGCAGGGGTGGTGGAAACACCATATATTTT.

The chain employs TRBV4-1 and TRBJ2-7; 7 positions agree with TRBD1. This CDR3 contains 14 residues. V trimming: 4 bases; J trimming: 2 bases; junction bases outside the gene matches: 5. Germline CDR1 and CDR2: MGHRA and YSYEKL. The CDR3 coding sequence is TGCGCCAGCAGCCCCCGACAGGGAACCTACGAGCAGTACTTC. Translation gives CASSPRQGTYEQYF.

The rearrangement uses TRBV18 and TRBJ1-1, with D unclear. V lost 8 bases, J lost 0 bases, and 7 bases lay in between. Germline V gene data show CDR1 as KGHSH and CDR2 as LQKENI. The CDR3 is 12 amino acids. The CDR3, as DNA: TGTGCCAGCGCAGATATGAACACTGAAGCTTTCTTT. Amino acid sequence: CASADMNTEAFF.

The chain uses TRBV2 and TRBJ1-1; tentatively, D is TRBD1 (5 bases). Trimming pared 6 bases from V and 1 base from J, leaving 12 bases between. The CDR3 length is 14 residues. Germline V gene data show CDR1 as SNHLY and CDR2 as FYNNEI. The CDR3 DNA sequence: TGTGCCAGCAGCCCGGGGCGGGAGAACACTGAAGCTTTCTTT. This gives the protein CASSPGRENTEAFF.

This clone was seen only once. The V gene is TRBV7-2, the J gene TRBJ1-6; TRBD1 aligns across 10 bases. Germline V gene sequence: CDR1 SGHTA, CDR2 FQGNSA. V shed 3 bases, J shed 1 base, and the junction held 3 bases outside the gene matches. The CDR3 runs to 17 residues. The CDR3 spells CASSLTGGSSYNSPLHF. Here the CDR3 DNA reads TGTGCCAGCAGCTTGACAGGGGGCTCGTCCTATAATTCACCCCTCCACTTT. Looking up the rest from reference TRBV7-2 and TRBJ1-6 gives the full variable domain: GAGVSQSPSNKVTEKGKDVELRCDPISGHTALYWYRQSLGQGLEFLIYFQGNSAPDKSGLPSDRFSAERTGGSVSTLTIQRTQQEDSAVYLCASSLTGGSSYNSPLHFGNGTRLTVT.

The V call is TRBV6-5, the J call TRBJ1-2; D not resolved. Germline values: CDR1 MNHEY, CDR2 SVGAGI. The CDR3 is made up of 15 amino acids. Trimming shortened V by 5 bases and J by 3 bases, and 16 bases separated the two germline ends. In nucleotides, the CDR3 is TGTGCCAGCAGTCCATCCGTGGGCGGATACTATGGCTACACCTTC. Translation: CASSPSVGGYYGYTF.

The V and J genes are TRBV15 and TRBJ1-5; 9 bases are shared with TRBD1. Losses at the gene ends were 5 bases for V and 4 bases for J; bases not matched to a gene: 6. Germline V CDR1 and CDR2: LNHNV, YYDKDF (reference sequence). The CDR3 is made up of 15 amino acids. This CDR3 is CATSEGTGRNQPQHF. CDR3 nucleotide sequence: TGTGCCACCAGCGAGGGGACAGGGAGGAATCAGCCCCAGCATTTT.

The V and J genes are TRBV10-3 and TRBJ1-1; 7 nucleotides align to TRBD1. V was clipped by 10 bases and J by 4 bases; unmatched bases: 9. Per the germline V gene, CDR1 is ENHRY and CDR2 is SYGVKD. There are 13 residues in the CDR3. The CDR3 is CATLRQGGTEAFF. The CDR3 region has the DNA TGTGCCACCCTCCGACAGGGTGGCACTGAAGCTTTCTTT.

This CDR3 is CASSLAYSGGGATDTQYF. The CDR3 coding sequence is TGTGCCAGCAGCTTAGCATACTCTGGCGGGGGGGCAACAGATACGCAGTATTTT. The gene calls are TRBV7-2 and TRBJ2-3; 9 bases match TRBD2. V trimming: 0 bases; J trimming: 3 bases; junction bases outside the gene matches: 10. The germline CDR1 and CDR2 sequences are SGHTA and FQGNSA. This CDR3 region has 18 residues.

This clone was counted a few times. V is TRBV5-8 and J is TRBJ1-5; 9 positions agree with TRBD1. V lost 2 bases, J lost 6 bases, and 3 bases stayed unmatched. The CDR3 has 14 residues. Germline CDR1 SGHTS, CDR2 YDEGEE. In nucleotides, the CDR3 is TGTGCCAGCAGCTTACAGGGGGCGGTTCAGCCCCAGCATTTT. Its translation: CASSLQGAVQPQHF.

The rearrangement uses TRBV4-1 and TRBJ1-3, with D possibly matching TRBD1 (5 bases). Trimming shortened V by 0 bases and J by 3 bases, and 9 bases separated the two germline ends. CDR3 size: 15 residues. Germline assignment: CDR1 MGHRA and CDR2 YSYEKL. The DNA for the CDR3 is TGCGCCAGCAGCCAAGATACCAGGGATGGAAACACCATATATTTT. Its protein is CASSQDTRDGNTIYF.

The chain has TRBV7-2 and TRBJ2-3; D unclear. Germline V lookup: CDR1 SGHTA, CDR2 FQGNSA. The ends were cut back, 1 base at V and 1 base at J, with 9 bases in the middle. The length of the CDR3 is 15 residues. CDR3 sequence reads: CASSLGQVGTDTQYF. DNA of the CDR3: TGTGCCAGCAGCTTAGGGCAAGTCGGCACAGATACGCAGTATTTT.

This chain joins TRBV7-2 and TRBJ1-4; the match to TRBD1 covers 9 bases. Trimming cost V 2 bases and J 5 bases; bases outside gene matches: 6. The CDR3 loop spans 16 amino acids. Germline lookup yields CDR1 SGHTA and CDR2 FQGNSA. CDR3 DNA sequence: TGTGCCAGCAGCTTAAGGTTCGGGACAGGGAATGAAAAACTGTTTTTT. Protein product: CASSLRFGTGNEKLFF.

CDR3 residues: CASSLTRDPLYPGNTIYF. For the CDR3, the DNA is TGTGCCAGTAGTCTTACCCGGGACCCTTTATACCCTGGAAACACCATATATTTT. The chain carries TRBV19 and TRBJ1-3, with D perhaps TRBD1 (5 bases). Deletions cut 5 bases from V and 2 bases from J, with 22 bases between. CDR1 and CDR2 from the germline V gene are LNHDA and SQIVND (reference sequence). The CDR3 is made up of 18 amino acids.

This clone has just one count. V is TRBV6-2 or TRBV6-3 and J is TRBJ2-7; D perhaps matches TRBD2 (6 bases). With 5 bases removed from V and 9 bases from J, the gap between germline ends came to 20 bases. There are 14 residues in the CDR3. CDR1 and CDR2 (germline): MNHEY, SVGEGT. The CDR3 region has the DNA TGTGCCAGCAGTCGACATACGGGGCCCGGGGGGCAGTACTTC. Protein product: CASSRHTGPGGQYF.

This clone was counted once. The CDR3 coding sequence is TGCGCCAGCAGCGTCGGACGGTGGAACACTGAAGCTTTCTTT. Amino acid sequence: CASSVGRWNTEAFF. The rearrangement links TRBV5-1 to TRBJ1-1; D unclear. With 4 bases removed from V and 1 base from J, the gap between germline ends came to 11 bases. This CDR3 spans 14 amino acids. CDR1 SGHRS and CDR2 YFSETQ come from the germline V gene.

The chain has TRBV18 and TRBJ1-4; no reliable D call. The CDR3 has 14 amino acids. V was clipped by 3 bases and J by 8 bases, with 13 bases between them. Per the germline V gene, CDR1 is KGHSH and CDR2 is LQKENI. CDR3 sequence reads: CASSPGSRSEKLFF. The CDR3 DNA reads as TGTGCCAGCTCACCGGGATCTAGAAGCGAAAAACTGTTTTTT.

The chain recombines TRBV5-4 with TRBJ2-1; D gene unclear. The V gene lost 1 base and the J gene lost 6 bases, with 14 bases spanning the gap. Germline lookup yields CDR1 SGHNT and CDR2 YYREEE (reference sequence). The CDR3 runs 15 residues. CDR3 sequence reads: CASSLSQYPTNEQFF. CDR3 DNA sequence: TGTGCCAGCAGCTTGTCCCAGTATCCGACCAATGAGCAGTTCTTC.

In DNA, the CDR3 is TGTGCCAGCAGTGGCGAGCGTGGGGGTCACGGGGAGCTGTTTTTT. Its translation: CASSGERGGHGELFF. V and J are TRBV6-2 or TRBV6-3 and TRBJ2-2; D could derive from TRBD1 or TRBD2 (5 bases each). The CDR3 covers 15 residues. Deletions cut 5 bases from V and 7 bases from J, with 17 bases between. Germline V gene data show CDR1 as MNHEY and CDR2 as SVGEGT.

This rearrangement joins TRBV2 to TRBJ1-6; D remains unclear. Germline-derived CDR1 and CDR2 are SNHLY and FYNNEI. The CDR3 sequence is 13 residues long. V lost 7 bases and J lost 8, with 12 bases in between. The CDR3 reads CASTTATYSPLHF. DNA of the CDR3: TGTGCCAGCACTACGGCCACTTATTCACCCCTCCACTTT.

The rearrangement uses TRBV15 and TRBJ2-7; 11 bases line up with TRBD2. The germline CDR1 and CDR2 sequences are LNHNV and YYDKDF (reference sequence). The CDR3 runs to 16 residues. After removal of 0 bases from V and 7 bases from J, the junction contained 8 bases not matched to a gene. CDR3 DNA sequence: TGTGCCACCAGCAGAGATGGCACTAGCGGGGGTAGGGAGCAGTACTTC. This codes for CATSRDGTSGGREQYF.

The J gene is TRBJ1-1, the V gene TRBV6-6; D unclear. Germline CDR1 and CDR2: MNHNY and SVGAGI (reference sequence). The CDR3 consists of 13 residues. With 0 bases removed from V and 7 bases from J, the gap between germline ends came to 9 bases. CDR3 protein: CASSYSPDREAFF. The CDR3 DNA follows: TGTGCCAGCAGTTACTCGCCAGATCGTGAAGCTTTCTTT.

Of note for this clone: At one end the junction does not follow the germline gene, possibly because of a read error. The chain joins TRBV24-1 to TRBJ1-1; D might be TRBD1 (6 bases). The V gene's germline CDR1 is KGHDR and CDR2 SFDVKD. There are 11 residues in the CDR3. CDR3 nucleotide sequence: TGTGCCTCCAGGGGAGGCACTGAAGCTTTCTTT. This encodes CASRGGTEAFF.

The chain joins TRBV5-6 to TRBJ1-1; the D gene is possibly TRBD1 (5 bases). Trimming removed 0 bases at V and 11 bases at J, with 8 bases between. CDR1 and CDR2 (germline): SGHDT, YYEEEE. The CDR3 has 11 amino acids. The CDR3 DNA sequence: TGTGCCAGCAGCTTGGGGGGGTCGGCTTTCTTT. It is translated as CASSLGGSAFF.

The V gene is TRBV11-2, the J gene TRBJ2-7, with D uncertain. The CDR3 spans 11 residues. V gave up 6 bases and J gave up 6 bases, with 9 bases separating them. The germline gives CDR1 SGHAT, CDR2 FQNNGV. This chain's CDR3 is CASRRASEQYF. CDR3 sequence (DNA): TGTGCCAGCAGACGGGCTTCCGAGCAGTACTTC.

In DNA, the CDR3 is TGTGCCAGCAGCTTAGCCTCAGAACAGCCCCAGCATTTT. The encoded protein is CASSLASEQPQHF. The chain links TRBV7-9 to TRBJ1-5; D unclear. The germline V and J ends were trimmed by 0 bases and 7 bases, with 7 bases remaining between them. Germline CDR1 SEHNR, CDR2 FQNEAQ (reference sequence). The CDR3 covers 13 residues.

This chain joins TRBV7-2 and TRBJ2-1; D may correspond to TRBD1 or TRBD2 (5 bases each). Germline V gene sequence: CDR1 SGHTA, CDR2 FQGNSA. V was trimmed by 3 bases and J by 5 bases, leaving 8 bases between them. The CDR3 covers 13 residues. CDR3 loop: CASSFGTHNEQFF. CDR3 DNA sequence: TGTGCCAGCAGCTTCGGGACCCACAATGAGCAGTTCTTC.